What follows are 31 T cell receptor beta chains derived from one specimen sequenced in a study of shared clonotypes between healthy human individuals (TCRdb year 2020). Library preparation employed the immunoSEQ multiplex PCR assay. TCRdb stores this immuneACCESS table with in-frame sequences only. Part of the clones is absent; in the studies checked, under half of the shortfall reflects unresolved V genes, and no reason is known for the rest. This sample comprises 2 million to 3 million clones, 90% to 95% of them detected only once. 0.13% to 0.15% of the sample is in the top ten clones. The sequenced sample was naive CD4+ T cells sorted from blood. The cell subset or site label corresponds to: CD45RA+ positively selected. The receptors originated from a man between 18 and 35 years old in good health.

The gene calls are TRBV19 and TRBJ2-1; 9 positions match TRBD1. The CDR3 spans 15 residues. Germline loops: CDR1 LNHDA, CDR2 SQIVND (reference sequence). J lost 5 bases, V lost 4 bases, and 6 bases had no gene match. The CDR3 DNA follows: TGTGCCAGTAGTAGCTGGGACAGGGCTGACAATGAGCAGTTCTTC. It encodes CASSSWDRADNEQFF. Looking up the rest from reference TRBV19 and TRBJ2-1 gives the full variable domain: DGGITQSPKYLFRKEGQNVTLSCEQNLNHDAMYWYRQDPGQGLRLIYYSQIVNDFQKGDIAEGYSVSREKKESFPLTVTSAQKNPTAFYLCASSSWDRADNEQFFGPGTRLTVL.

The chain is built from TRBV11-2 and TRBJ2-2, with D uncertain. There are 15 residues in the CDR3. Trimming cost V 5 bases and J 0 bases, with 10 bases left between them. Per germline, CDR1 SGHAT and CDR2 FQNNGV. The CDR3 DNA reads TGTGCCAGCAGCCTCCAGTTAGCGAACACCGGGGAGCTGTTTTTT. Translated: CASSLQLANTGELFF.

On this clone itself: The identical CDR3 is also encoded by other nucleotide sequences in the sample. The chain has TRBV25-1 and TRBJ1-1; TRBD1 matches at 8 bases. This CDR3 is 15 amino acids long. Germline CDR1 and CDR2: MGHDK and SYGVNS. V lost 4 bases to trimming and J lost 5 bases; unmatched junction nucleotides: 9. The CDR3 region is CASSGEDRVGTEAFF. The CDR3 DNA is TGTGCCAGCAGTGGGGAGGACAGGGTGGGTACTGAAGCTTTCTTT.

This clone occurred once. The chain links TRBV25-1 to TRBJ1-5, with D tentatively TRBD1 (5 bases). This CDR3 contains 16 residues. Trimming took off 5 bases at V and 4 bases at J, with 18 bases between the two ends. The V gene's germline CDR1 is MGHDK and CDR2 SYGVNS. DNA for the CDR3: TGTGCCAGCAGTCCCGGTTTGGGACGTGGGAATCAGCCCCAGCATTTT. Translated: CASSPGLGRGNQPQHF.

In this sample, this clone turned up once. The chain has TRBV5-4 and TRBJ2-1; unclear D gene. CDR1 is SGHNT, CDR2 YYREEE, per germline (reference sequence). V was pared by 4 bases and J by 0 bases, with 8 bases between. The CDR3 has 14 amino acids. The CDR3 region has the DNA TGTGCCAGCAGCGACTTCAGCTCCTACAATGAGCAGTTCTTC. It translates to CASSDFSSYNEQFF.

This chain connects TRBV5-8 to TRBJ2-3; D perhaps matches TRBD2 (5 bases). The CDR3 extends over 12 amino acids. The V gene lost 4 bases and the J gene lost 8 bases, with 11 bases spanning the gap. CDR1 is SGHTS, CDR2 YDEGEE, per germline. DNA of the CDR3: TGTGCCAGCAGCCAGACTGGACTTACGCAGTATTTT. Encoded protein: CASSQTGLTQYF. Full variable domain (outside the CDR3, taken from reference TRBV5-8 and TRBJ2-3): EAGVTQSPTHLIKTRGQQATLRCSPISGHTSVYWYQQALGLGLQFLLWYDEGEERNRGNFPPRFSGRQFPNYSSELNVNALELEDSALYLCASSQTGLTQYFGPGTRLTVL.

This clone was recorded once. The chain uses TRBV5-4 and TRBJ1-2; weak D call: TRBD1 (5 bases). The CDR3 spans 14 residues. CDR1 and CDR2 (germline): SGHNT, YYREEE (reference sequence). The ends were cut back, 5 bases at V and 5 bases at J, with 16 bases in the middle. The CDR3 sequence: CASREDQGSYGYTF. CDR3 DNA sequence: TGTGCCAGCAGGGAGGATCAGGGAAGTTATGGCTACACCTTC.

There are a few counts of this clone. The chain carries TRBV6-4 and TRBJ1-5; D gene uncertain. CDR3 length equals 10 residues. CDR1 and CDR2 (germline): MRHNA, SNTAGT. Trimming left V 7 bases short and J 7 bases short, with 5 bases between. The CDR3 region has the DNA TGTGCCAGCATCCCCCAGCCCCAGCATTTT. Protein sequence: CASIPQPQHF.

Written as DNA, the CDR3 is TGTGCCAGCAGTTCCATCGCCGGGACAGGGAGTTACGAGCAGTACTTC. Translation: CASSSIAGTGSYEQYF. The gene calls are TRBV6-5 and TRBJ2-7, with TRBD1 matching over 9 bases. Unmatched junction bases numbered 11, after V lost 4 bases and J lost 4 bases. CDR1 MNHEY and CDR2 SVGAGI come from the germline V gene. This CDR3 has 16 residues.

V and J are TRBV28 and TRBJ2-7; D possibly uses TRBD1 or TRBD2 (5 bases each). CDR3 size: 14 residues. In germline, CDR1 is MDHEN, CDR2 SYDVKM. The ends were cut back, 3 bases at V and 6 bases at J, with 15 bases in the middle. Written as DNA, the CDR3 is TGTGCCAGCAGTTTTGGCCCGGGAAGGGGCGAGCAGTACTTC. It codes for CASSFGPGRGEQYF. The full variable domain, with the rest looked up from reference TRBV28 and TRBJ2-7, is DVKVTQSSRYLVKRTGEKVFLECVQDMDHENMFWYRQDPGLGLRLIYFSYDVKMKEKGDIPEGYSVSREKKERFSLILESASTNQTSMYLCASSFGPGRGEQYFGPGTRLTVT.

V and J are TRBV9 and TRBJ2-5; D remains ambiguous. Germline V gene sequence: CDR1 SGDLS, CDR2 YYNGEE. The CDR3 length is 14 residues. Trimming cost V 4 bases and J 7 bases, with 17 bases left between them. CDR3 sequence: CASSPLTDSGTQYF. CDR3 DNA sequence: TGTGCCAGCAGCCCCCTCACCGATTCCGGGACCCAGTACTTC.

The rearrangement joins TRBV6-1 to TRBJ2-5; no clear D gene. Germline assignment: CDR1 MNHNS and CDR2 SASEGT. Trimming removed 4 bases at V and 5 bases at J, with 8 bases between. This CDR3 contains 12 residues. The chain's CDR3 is CASSASKETQYF. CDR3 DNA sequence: TGTGCCAGCAGTGCCAGCAAGGAGACCCAGTACTTC.

CDR3: CASSNGRTGDGYTF. CDR3 bases: TGCGCCAGCTCTAACGGCAGGACGGGGGATGGCTACACCTTC. The rearrangement links TRBV10-1 to TRBJ1-2; D possibly corresponds to TRBD1 (5 bases). Germline V gene data show CDR1 as WNHNN and CDR2 as SYGVQD (reference sequence). The CDR3 is 14 amino acids. V was clipped by 8 bases and J by 6 bases, with 19 bases between them.

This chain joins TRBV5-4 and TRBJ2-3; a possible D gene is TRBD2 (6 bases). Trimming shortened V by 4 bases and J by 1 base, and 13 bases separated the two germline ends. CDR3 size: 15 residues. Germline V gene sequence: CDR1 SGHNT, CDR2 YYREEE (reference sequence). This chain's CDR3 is CASSPTSYGTDTQYF. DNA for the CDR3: TGTGCCAGCAGCCCAACTAGCTACGGCACAGATACGCAGTATTTT.

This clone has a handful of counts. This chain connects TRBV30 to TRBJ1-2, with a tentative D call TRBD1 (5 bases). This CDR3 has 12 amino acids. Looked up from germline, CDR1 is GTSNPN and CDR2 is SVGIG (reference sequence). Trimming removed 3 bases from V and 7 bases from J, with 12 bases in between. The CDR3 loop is CAWSIGAPGYTF. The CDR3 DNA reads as TGTGCCTGGAGCATCGGGGCTCCTGGCTACACCTTC.

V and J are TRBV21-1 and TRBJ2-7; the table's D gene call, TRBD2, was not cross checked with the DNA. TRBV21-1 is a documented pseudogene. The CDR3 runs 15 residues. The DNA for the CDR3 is TGTGCCAGCAGCAAACGGACTCACGAATCCTACGAGCAGTACTTC. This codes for CASSKRTHESYEQYF.

The CDR3 coding sequence is TGCGCCAGCAGCCCAGAACAGGGGAGGAGCACTGAAGCTTTCTTT. It yields the protein CASSPEQGRSTEAFF. The rearrangement joins TRBV5-1 to TRBJ1-1; 7 nucleotides agree with TRBD1. V shed 4 bases, J shed 4 bases, and the junction held 10 bases outside the gene matches. This CDR3 region has 15 residues. CDR1 is SGHRS, CDR2 YFSETQ, per germline. Combining the CDR3 with reference TRBV5-1 and TRBJ1-1 gives the whole variable domain KAGVTQTPRYLIKTRGQQVTLSCSPISGHRSVSWYQQTPGQGLQFLFEYFSETQRNKGNFPGRFSGRQFSNSRSEMNVSTLELGDSALYLCASSPEQGRSTEAFFGQGTRLTVV.

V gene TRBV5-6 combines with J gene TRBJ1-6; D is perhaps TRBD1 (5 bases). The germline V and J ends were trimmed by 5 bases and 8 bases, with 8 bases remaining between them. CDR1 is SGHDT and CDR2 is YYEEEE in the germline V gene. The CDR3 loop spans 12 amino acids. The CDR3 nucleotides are TGTGCCAGCAGGCAGGGAGATTCACCCCTCCACTTT. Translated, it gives CASRQGDSPLHF.

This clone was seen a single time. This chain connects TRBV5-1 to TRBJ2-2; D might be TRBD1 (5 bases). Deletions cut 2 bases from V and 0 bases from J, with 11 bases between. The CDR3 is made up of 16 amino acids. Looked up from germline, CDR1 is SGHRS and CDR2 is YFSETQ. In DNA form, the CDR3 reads TGCGCCAGCAGCTTCCTAGGACAAACGAACACCGGGGAGCTGTTTTTT. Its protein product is CASSFLGQTNTGELFF.

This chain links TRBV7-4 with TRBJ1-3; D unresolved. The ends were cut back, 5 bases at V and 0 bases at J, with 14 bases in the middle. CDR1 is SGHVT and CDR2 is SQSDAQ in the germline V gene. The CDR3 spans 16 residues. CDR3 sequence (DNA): TGTGCCAGCAGCCTTTTCGACTGCGTCTCTGGAAACACCATATATTTT. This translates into CASSLFDCVSGNTIYF.

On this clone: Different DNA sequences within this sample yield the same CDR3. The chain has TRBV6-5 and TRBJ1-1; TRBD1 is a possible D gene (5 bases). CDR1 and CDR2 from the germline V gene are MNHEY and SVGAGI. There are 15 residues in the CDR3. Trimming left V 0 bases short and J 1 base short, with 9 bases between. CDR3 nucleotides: TGTGCCAGCAGTTACTCAGGGACGGCGAACACTGAAGCTTTCTTT. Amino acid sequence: CASSYSGTANTEAFF.

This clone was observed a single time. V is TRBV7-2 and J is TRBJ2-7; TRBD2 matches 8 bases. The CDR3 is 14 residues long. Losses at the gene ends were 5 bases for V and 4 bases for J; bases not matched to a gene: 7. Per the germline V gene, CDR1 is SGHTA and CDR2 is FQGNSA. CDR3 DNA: TGTGCCAGCAGCCTCGTGGTAGCGGGGTACGAGCAGTACTTC. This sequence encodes CASSLVVAGYEQYF. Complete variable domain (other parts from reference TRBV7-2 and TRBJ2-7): GAGVSQSPSNKVTEKGKDVELRCDPISGHTALYWYRQSLGQGLEFLIYFQGNSAPDKSGLPSDRFSAERTGGSVSTLTIQRTQQEDSAVYLCASSLVVAGYEQYFGPGTRLTVT.

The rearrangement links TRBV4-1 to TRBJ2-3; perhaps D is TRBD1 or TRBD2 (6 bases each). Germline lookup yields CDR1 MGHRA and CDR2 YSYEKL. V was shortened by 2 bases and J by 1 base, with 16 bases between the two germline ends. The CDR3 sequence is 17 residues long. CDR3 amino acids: CASSQPGEASGTDTQYF. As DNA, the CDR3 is TGCGCCAGCAGCCAACCAGGGGAGGCTAGCGGCACAGATACGCAGTATTTT.

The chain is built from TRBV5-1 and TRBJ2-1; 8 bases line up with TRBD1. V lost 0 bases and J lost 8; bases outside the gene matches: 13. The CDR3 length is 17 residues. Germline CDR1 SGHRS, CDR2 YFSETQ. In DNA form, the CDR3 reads TGCGCCAGCAGCTTGGCCAAGGGGGCAGGGGGCCGGTATGAGCAGTTCTTC. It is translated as CASSLAKGAGGRYEQFF.

In DNA, the CDR3 is TGTGCCAGCAGCCTGGGGACCCGAGTGACAGATACGCAGTATTTT. It encodes CASSLGTRVTDTQYF. V and J are TRBV5-6 and TRBJ2-3; TRBD1 or TRBD2 may be the D gene (5 bases each). The V gene lost 4 bases and the J gene lost 3 bases, with 15 bases spanning the gap. The CDR3 spans 15 residues. CDR1 SGHDT and CDR2 YYEEEE come from the germline V gene. Combining the CDR3 with reference TRBV5-6 and TRBJ2-3 gives the whole variable domain DAGVTQSPTHLIKTRGQQVTLRCSPKSGHDTVSWYQQALGQGPQFIFQYYEEEERQRGNFPDRFSGHQFPNYSSELNVNALLLGDSALYLCASSLGTRVTDTQYFGPGTRLTVL.

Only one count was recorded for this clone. The DNA of the CDR3 is TGTGCCAGCTTGTCCCAAGGTGCGGTTCCCTCCTACGAGCAGTACTTC. This codes for CASLSQGAVPSYEQYF. The chain has TRBV28 and TRBJ2-7; D gene unclear. Germline V lookup: CDR1 MDHEN, CDR2 SYDVKM. Trimming cost V 8 bases and J 0 bases, with 20 bases left between them. The length of the CDR3 is 16 residues.

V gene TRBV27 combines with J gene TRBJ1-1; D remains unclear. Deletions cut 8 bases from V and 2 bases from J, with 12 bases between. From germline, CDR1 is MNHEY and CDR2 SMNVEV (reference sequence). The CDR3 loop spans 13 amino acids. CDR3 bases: TGTGCCAGCTTTGCCGGGTATAACACTGAAGCTTTCTTT. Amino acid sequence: CASFAGYNTEAFF.

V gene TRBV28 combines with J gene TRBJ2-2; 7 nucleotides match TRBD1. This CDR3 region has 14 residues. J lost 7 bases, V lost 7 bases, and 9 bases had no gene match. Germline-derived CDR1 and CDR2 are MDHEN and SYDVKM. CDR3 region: CASIGDRRNGELFF. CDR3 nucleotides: TGTGCCAGCATCGGGGACAGACGGAACGGGGAGCTGTTTTTT.

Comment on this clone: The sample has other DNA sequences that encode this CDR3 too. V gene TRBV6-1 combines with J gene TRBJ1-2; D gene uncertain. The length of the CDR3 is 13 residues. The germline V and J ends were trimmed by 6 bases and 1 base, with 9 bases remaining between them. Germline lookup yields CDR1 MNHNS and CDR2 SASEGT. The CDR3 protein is CASRTENNYGYTF. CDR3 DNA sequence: TGTGCCAGCAGGACGGAAAATAACTATGGCTACACCTTC.

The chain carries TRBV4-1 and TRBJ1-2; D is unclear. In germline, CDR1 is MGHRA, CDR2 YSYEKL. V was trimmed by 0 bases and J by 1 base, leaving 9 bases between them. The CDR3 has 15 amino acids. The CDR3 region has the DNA TGCGCCAGCAGCCAAGAGGCAGTACTTAACTATGGCTACACCTTC. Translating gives CASSQEAVLNYGYTF.

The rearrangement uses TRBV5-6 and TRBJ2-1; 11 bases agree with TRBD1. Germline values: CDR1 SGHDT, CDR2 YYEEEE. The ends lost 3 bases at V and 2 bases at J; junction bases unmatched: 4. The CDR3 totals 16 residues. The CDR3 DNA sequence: TGTGCCAGCAGCTCGGGGACAGGGGGACCCTACAATGAGCAGTTCTTC. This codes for CASSSGTGGPYNEQFF.